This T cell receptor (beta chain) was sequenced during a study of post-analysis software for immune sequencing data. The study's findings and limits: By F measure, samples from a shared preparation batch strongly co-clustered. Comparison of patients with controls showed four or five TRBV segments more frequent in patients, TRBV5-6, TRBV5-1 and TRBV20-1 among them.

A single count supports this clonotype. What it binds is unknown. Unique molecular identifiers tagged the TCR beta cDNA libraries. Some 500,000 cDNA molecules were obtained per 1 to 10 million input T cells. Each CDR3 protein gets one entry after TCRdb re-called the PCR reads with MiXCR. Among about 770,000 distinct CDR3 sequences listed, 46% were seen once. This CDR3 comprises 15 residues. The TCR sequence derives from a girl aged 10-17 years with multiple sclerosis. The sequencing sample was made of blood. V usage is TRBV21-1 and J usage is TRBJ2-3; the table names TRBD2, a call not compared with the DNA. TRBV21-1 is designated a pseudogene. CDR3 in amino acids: CASSATSGCTDTQYF. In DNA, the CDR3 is TGTGCCAGCAGCGCGACTAGCGGGTGCACAGATACGCAGTATTTT.